Presented here are 30 T cell receptor beta chains from one specimen sequenced in a study of OX40 agonist ivuxolimab in advanced cancers. Sequencing was performed with immunoSEQ multiplex PCR; in TCRdb, only in-frame clones are kept and a portion is missing. The table records tens of thousands of clones, roughly 85% of them present only once. The starting material was CD4+ or CD8+ T cells sorted from blood, obtained in a trial of the OX40 agonist ivuxolimab. These TCRs come from an adult with an advanced solid tumor such as melanoma, head and neck, liver or kidney cancer.

This clone occurred a few times. V usage is TRBV27 and J usage is TRBJ2-2, with unresolved D. Germline V gene sequence: CDR1 MNHEY, CDR2 SMNVEV (reference sequence). Trimming shortened V by 6 bases and J by 5 bases, and 7 bases separated the two germline ends. There are 12 residues in the CDR3. Written as DNA, the CDR3 is TGTGCCAGCAGCAGACCTACCGGGGAGCTGTTTTTT. Translating gives CASSRPTGELFF.

V is TRBV6-1 and J is TRBJ2-5; D uncertain. The V gene lost 1 base and the J gene lost 3 bases, with 6 bases spanning the gap. Germline CDR1 MNHNS, CDR2 SASEGT. This CDR3 is 13 amino acids long. The chain's CDR3 is CASSEVAEETQYF. As DNA, the CDR3 is TGTGCCAGCAGTGAAGTCGCAGAAGAGACCCAGTACTTC.

The V gene is TRBV2, the J gene TRBJ1-4, with a possible D match to TRBD1 (6 bases). Trimming stripped 5 bases from V and 7 bases from J, with 14 bases between. Germline V gene sequence: CDR1 SNHLY, CDR2 FYNNEI. This CDR3 has 14 residues. CDR3: CASSRGFGFEKLFF. The DNA for the CDR3 is TGTGCCAGCAGTAGGGGGTTTGGTTTTGAAAAACTGTTTTTT.

The V gene is TRBV7-3, the J gene TRBJ2-1; tentatively, D is TRBD1 (6 bases). The CDR3 contains 16 residues. The germline V gene has CDR1 SGHTA and CDR2 FQGTGA. Trimming removed 5 bases at V and 8 bases at J, with 22 bases between. The CDR3 bases are TGTGCCAGCAGCCTTAGGGGGAAAGGGGATAGGGATGAGCAGTTCTTC. Protein: CASSLRGKGDRDEQFF.

Turning to this clone: Other DNA sequences within the sample encode an identical CDR3. This chain connects TRBV7-2 to TRBJ2-7, with D perhaps assigned TRBD1 or TRBD2 (6 bases each). V gave up 0 bases and J gave up 0 bases, with 9 bases separating them. The CDR3 is 15 residues long. CDR1 and CDR2 (germline): SGHTA, FQGNSA. CDR3 sequence (DNA): TGTGCCAGCAGCTTAGCGGGGGGCAGCTCCTACGAGCAGTACTTC. The encoded protein is CASSLAGGSSYEQYF.

V usage is TRBV4-2 and J usage is TRBJ2-3; 14 bases fit TRBD2. Per the germline V gene, CDR1 is LGHNA and CDR2 is YNFKEQ. CDR3 length: 16 amino acids. J lost 7 bases, V lost 3 bases, and 6 bases had no gene match. The CDR3 reads CASSQGTSGRINTQYF. DNA for the CDR3: TGTGCCAGCAGCCAGGGGACTAGCGGGAGAATAAATACGCAGTATTTT.

V is TRBV6-1 and J is TRBJ1-1; the D is unclear. CDR3 length equals 15 residues. Germline V CDR1 and CDR2: MNHNS, SASEGT. Trimming took off 1 base at V and 2 bases at J, with 11 bases between the two ends. CDR3 sequence (DNA): TGTGCCAGCAGTGAAGAGGAGATCACCAACACTGAAGCTTTCTTT. Translation: CASSEEEITNTEAFF.

The V and J genes are TRBV30 and TRBJ2-5; 8 nucleotides line up with TRBD2. This CDR3 has 13 amino acids. With V trimmed by 7 bases and J by 4 bases, 8 bases remained unmatched. CDR1 is GTSNPN, CDR2 SVGIG, per germline (reference sequence). CDR3 amino acids: CASSGGPGETQYF. The CDR3 DNA reads TGTGCCTCCTCGGGGGGGCCGGGAGAGACCCAGTACTTC.

The rearrangement joins TRBV19 to TRBJ1-5, with TRBD1 identical over 7 bases. Germline CDR1 LNHDA, CDR2 SQIVND (reference sequence). This CDR3 is built from 18 residues. After removal of 0 bases from V and 3 bases from J, the junction contained 11 bases not matched to a gene. The CDR3 region is CASSIDGTAAILNQPQHF. In DNA form, the CDR3 reads TGTGCCAGTAGTATAGATGGGACAGCGGCGATCCTCAATCAGCCCCAGCATTTT.

J is TRBJ2-5 and V is TRBV29-1; 7 nucleotides line up with TRBD1. Germline lookup yields CDR1 SQVTM and CDR2 ANQGSEA. The CDR3 is 14 residues long. Trimming cost V 2 bases and J 4 bases; bases outside gene matches: 7. In DNA form, the CDR3 reads TGCAGCGTTGAACCTAGGGCAGGGGGAGAGACCCAGTACTTC. Its protein product is CSVEPRAGGETQYF. The full variable domain, its missing parts supplied by reference TRBV29-1 and TRBJ2-5, is SAVISQKPSRDICQRGTSLTIQCQVDSQVTMMFWYRQQPGQSLTLIATANQGSEATYESGFVIDKFPISRPNLTFSTLTVSNMSPEDSSIYLCSVEPRAGGETQYFGPGTRLLVL.

This chain connects TRBV10-3 to TRBJ1-1, with no clear D. V dropped 4 bases and J dropped 1 base, with 10 bases sitting between them. Germline V gives CDR1 ENHRY, CDR2 SYGVKD. The CDR3 runs 14 residues. The CDR3, as DNA: TGTGCCATCAGTGGGTCGGGAGAGAACACTGAAGCTTTCTTT. Translating it yields CAISGSGENTEAFF.

This clone was detected once. The chain joins TRBV9 to TRBJ2-7, with unresolved D. Germline CDR1 SGDLS, CDR2 YYNGEE. This CDR3 has 14 residues. With 4 bases removed from V and 2 bases from J, the gap between germline ends came to 13 bases. CDR3: CASSPTEPAYEQYF. For the CDR3, the DNA is TGTGCCAGCAGCCCCACGGAGCCCGCCTACGAGCAGTACTTC.

The chain joins TRBV7-8 to TRBJ1-6; a weak D match, TRBD1 (5 bases). V was cut by 4 bases and J by 7 bases, with 17 bases left in between. This CDR3 is 16 amino acids long. The germline gives CDR1 SGHVS, CDR2 FQNEAQ. The CDR3 DNA reads TGTGCCAGCAGCTGGGGGGTGCGGGGCGAGAATTCACCCCTCCACTTT. The encoded protein is CASSWGVRGENSPLHF.

This chain links TRBV5-1 with TRBJ1-4; TRBD1 is a possible D gene (5 bases). The CDR3 has 14 amino acids. Germline lookup yields CDR1 SGHRS and CDR2 YFSETQ. V lost 5 bases and J lost 2, with 10 bases in between. The CDR3 nucleotides read TGCGCCAGCAGTTCAGGGCCCACTAATGAAAAACTGTTTTTT. Residues: CASSSGPTNEKLFF. Drawing the rest from reference TRBV5-1 and TRBJ1-4, the complete variable domain is KAGVTQTPRYLIKTRGQQVTLSCSPISGHRSVSWYQQTPGQGLQFLFEYFSETQRNKGNFPGRFSGRQFSNSRSEMNVSTLELGDSALYLCASSSGPTNEKLFFGSGTQLSVL.

The chain carries TRBV11-3 and TRBJ2-1; possible D gene TRBD1, 6 bases. The V gene's germline CDR1 is SGHNT and CDR2 YENEEA. The CDR3 is 15 amino acids. V lost 5 bases to trimming and J lost 9 bases, with 20 bases between them. CDR3 sequence: CASSVSGHRGTEQFF. The CDR3 DNA reads as TGTGCCAGCAGCGTATCGGGACACCGAGGAACTGAGCAGTTCTTC.

The chain employs TRBV7-8 and TRBJ2-2; 8 bases are shared with TRBD2. The CDR3 totals 16 residues. Germline trimming cut 1 base from V and 2 bases from J; bases unmatched to any gene: 3. Germline CDR1 reads SGHVS; CDR2 reads FQNEAQ. The CDR3, as DNA: TGTGCCAGCAGCTTAGGGAGCGGGGGTAACACCGGGGAGCTGTTTTTT. Its translation is CASSLGSGGNTGELFF.

As to this clone: One junction end does not reproduce the germline sequence, and a read error may be involved. The rearrangement links TRBV6-1 to TRBJ1-2; possible D gene TRBD1, 5 bases. Per germline, CDR1 MNHNS and CDR2 SASEGT. The CDR3 has 11 residues. The DNA of the CDR3 is TGTATAGCGGGGCAGGACTACGGCTACACCTTC. Protein product: CIAGQDYGYTF.

This chain connects TRBV10-3 to TRBJ2-7; TRBD1 matches 12 bases. CDR3 length: 14 amino acids. Germline CDR1 and CDR2: ENHRY and SYGVKD. The V gene end was trimmed by 7 bases and the J gene end by 5 bases; junction bases not matched to a gene: 6. CDR3 in DNA: TGTGCCATCAAAAGGGACAGGGGGCAACACGAGCAGTACTTC. Translation: CAIKRDRGQHEQYF.

This clone was seen only a few times. This chain connects TRBV7-3 to TRBJ1-6, with D perhaps matching TRBD1 (5 bases). This CDR3 region has 13 residues. The V and J ends lost 5 bases and 8 bases respectively, with 10 bases between them. Germline V gives CDR1 SGHTA, CDR2 FQGTGA. The CDR3 region has the DNA TGTGCCAGCAGCCAAAGACAGTATTCACCCCTCCACTTT. Translation gives CASSQRQYSPLHF.

This clone was seen once. The V gene is TRBV6-5, the J gene TRBJ2-7; D not resolved. Trimming removed 7 bases from V and 6 bases from J, with 16 bases in between. This CDR3 spans 13 amino acids. Per the germline V gene, CDR1 is MNHEY and CDR2 is SVGAGI. The CDR3 DNA is TGTGCCAGCAATGGGCAGGCCGAAGGCGAGCAGTACTTC. It yields the protein CASNGQAEGEQYF.

This chain joins TRBV28 and TRBJ2-1; D is perhaps TRBD1 (6 bases). This CDR3 region has 14 residues. Germline-derived CDR1 and CDR2 are MDHEN and SYDVKM. V shed 7 bases and J shed 9 bases, with 19 bases lying between them. CDR3 in amino acids: CASTRQGRSGEQFF. DNA for the CDR3: TGTGCCAGCACCCGTCAGGGGCGATCGGGTGAGCAGTTCTTC.

The chain links TRBV9 to TRBJ2-2; D is uncertain. From germline, CDR1 is SGDLS and CDR2 YYNGEE. The CDR3 runs to 17 residues. The V gene lost 3 bases and the J gene lost 0 bases, with 15 bases spanning the gap. DNA for the CDR3: TGTGCCAGCAGCGCCCCCTTGGTGGGCCCGAACACCGGGGAGCTGTTTTTT. Protein: CASSAPLVGPNTGELFF. Full variable domain (rest looked up from reference TRBV9 and TRBJ2-2): DSGVTQTPKHLITATGQRVTLRCSPRSGDLSVYWYQQSLDQGLQFLIQYYNGEERAKGNILERFSAQQFPDLHSELNLSSLELGDSALYFCASSAPLVGPNTGELFFGEGSRLTVL.

The CDR3 protein is CASSPIDSGFEQYF. CDR3 bases: TGTGCCAGCTCACCGATCGACTCGGGCTTCGAGCAGTACTTC. The J gene is TRBJ2-7, the V gene TRBV18; D unresolved. The germline V and J ends were trimmed by 3 bases and 6 bases, with 15 bases remaining between them. The CDR3 is 14 residues long. The germline gives CDR1 KGHSH, CDR2 LQKENI.

In this sample, this clone turned up once. The chain employs TRBV19 and TRBJ2-7; 11 bases line up with TRBD2. V was pared by 8 bases and J by 3 bases, with 6 bases of the junction left unmatched. The CDR3 totals 14 residues. Germline CDR1 and CDR2: LNHDA and SQIVND (reference sequence). The CDR3 coding sequence is TGTGCCAGTGCTGGACTAGCGGGTCGCTACGAGCAGTACTTC. Its protein is CASAGLAGRYEQYF.

The rearrangement links TRBV28 to TRBJ1-2; no clear D gene. The CDR3 consists of 14 residues. Germline CDR1 is MDHEN and CDR2 is SYDVKM. V lost 2 bases, J lost 3 bases, and 10 bases lay in between. CDR3 sequence reads: CASSLVWNDYGYTF. Written as DNA, the CDR3 is TGTGCCAGCAGTTTAGTTTGGAACGACTATGGCTACACCTTC.

The gene calls are TRBV15 and TRBJ1-5, with unresolved D. Deletions cut 0 bases from V and 3 bases from J, with 3 bases between. From germline, CDR1 is LNHNV and CDR2 YYDKDF (reference sequence). The CDR3 runs to 13 residues. The CDR3 DNA reads as TGTGCCACCAGCAGAGATCCCAATCAGCCCCAGCATTTT. This gives the protein CATSRDPNQPQHF.

The chain has TRBV15 and TRBJ2-4, with a possible D match to TRBD2 (5 bases). This CDR3 spans 13 amino acids. Germline CDR1 and CDR2: LNHNV and YYDKDF (reference sequence). V was pared by 3 bases and J by 8 bases, with 11 bases between. CDR3 residues: CATSSGLAYIQYF. The CDR3 DNA is TGTGCCACCAGCAGCGGCCTAGCTTACATTCAGTACTTC.

The CDR3 DNA sequence: TGTGCCAGCAGTCTGGCGTCGGGACACCAAAACATTCAGTACTTC. It yields the protein CASSLASGHQNIQYF. The V and J genes are TRBV6-5 and TRBJ2-4, with D perhaps TRBD1 (6 bases). Trimming removed 5 bases from V and 5 bases from J, with 16 bases in between. The V gene's germline CDR1 is MNHEY and CDR2 SVGAGI. This CDR3 region has 15 residues.

CDR3 coding DNA: TGTGCCAGCAGTAAACCGGGACCCTACAATGAGCAGTTCTTC. Translated, it gives CASSKPGPYNEQFF. This chain links TRBV7-9 with TRBJ2-1, with D perhaps being TRBD1 or TRBD2 (5 bases each). The V end was cut by 6 bases, the J end by 2 bases, with 11 bases between. This CDR3 is 14 amino acids long. Germline CDR1 SEHNR, CDR2 FQNEAQ (reference sequence).

This clone showed up just a few times. This chain joins TRBV10-3 and TRBJ2-3; D possibly corresponds to TRBD2 (6 bases). V lost 9 bases and J 0 bases, leaving 13 bases between the germline ends. CDR1 ENHRY and CDR2 SYGVKD come from the germline V gene. The CDR3 spans 14 residues. The CDR3 spells CAMKGGASTDTQYF. Written as DNA, the CDR3 is TGTGCCATGAAAGGCGGGGCTAGCACAGATACGCAGTATTTT.